This paragraph reports one T cell receptor beta chain. These data belong to a study of shared clonotypes between healthy human individuals. Profiling relied on immunoSEQ multiplex PCR, and the TCRdb table lists in-frame clones only, not all of them. The sample has a few million clones; more than 80% are singletons. Trimming cost V 5 bases and J 1 base; bases outside gene matches: 9. The V gene's germline CDR1 is SEHNR and CDR2 FQNEAQ (reference sequence). This CDR3 has 17 amino acids. Material: naive CD4+ T cells from PBMCs. Stated subset: CD45RA+ positively selected. This clonotype originated in a man in his late teens or twenties in good health. Some clones in this sample may be carry-over from other donors' samples. V gene TRBV7-9 combines with J gene TRBJ2-3; 10 bases match TRBD2. The DNA for the CDR3 is TGTGCCAGCAGCCATCGAATCGGGACTAGCGGCACAGATACGCAGTATTTT. Translation: CASSHRIGTSGTDTQYF.